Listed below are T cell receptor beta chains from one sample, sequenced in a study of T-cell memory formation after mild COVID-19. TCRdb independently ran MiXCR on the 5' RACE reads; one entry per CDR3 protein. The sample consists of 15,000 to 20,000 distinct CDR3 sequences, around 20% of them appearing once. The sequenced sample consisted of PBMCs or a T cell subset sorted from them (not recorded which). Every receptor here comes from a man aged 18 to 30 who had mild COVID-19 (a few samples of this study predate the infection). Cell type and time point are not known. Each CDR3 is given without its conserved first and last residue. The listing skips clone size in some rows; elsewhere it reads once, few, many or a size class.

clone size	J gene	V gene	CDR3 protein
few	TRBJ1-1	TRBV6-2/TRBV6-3	ASTSDRVPKEAF
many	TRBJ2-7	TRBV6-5	ASSYTGGSSYEQY
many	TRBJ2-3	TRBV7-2	ASSSGTSGGTDTQY
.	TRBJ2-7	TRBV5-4	ASSPDSGRRDEQY
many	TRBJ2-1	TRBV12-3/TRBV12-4	ASSPGLDLFNEQF
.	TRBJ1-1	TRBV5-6	ASSLAKWSAEAF
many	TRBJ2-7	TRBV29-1	SVEGERGRASEQY
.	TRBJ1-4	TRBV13	ASSLQGVGEKLF
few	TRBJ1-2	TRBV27	ASSYKDHYGYT
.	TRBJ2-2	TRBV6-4	ASSPQGSTGELF
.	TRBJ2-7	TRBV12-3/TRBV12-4	ASSGFSYEQY
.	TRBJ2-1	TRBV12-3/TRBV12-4	ASTSARGDQF
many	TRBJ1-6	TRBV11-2	ASSSRGGDPKASPLH
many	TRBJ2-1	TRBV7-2	ASSPQRGGPPNEQF
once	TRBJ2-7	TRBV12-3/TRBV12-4	ASSTIFHEQY
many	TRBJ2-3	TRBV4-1	ASSQDLLALDTQY
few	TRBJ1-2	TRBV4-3	ASSQEPTYGYT
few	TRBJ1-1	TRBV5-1	ASSLLPDHTEAF
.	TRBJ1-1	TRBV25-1	ASSPGRGTEAF
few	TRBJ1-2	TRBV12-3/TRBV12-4	ASRGQGASGYT
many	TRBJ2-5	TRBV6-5	ASRVGETQY
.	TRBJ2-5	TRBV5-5	ASSSPQFETQY
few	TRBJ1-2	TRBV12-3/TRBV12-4	ASSLGASYGYT
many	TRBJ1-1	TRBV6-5	ASSYAGLNTEAF
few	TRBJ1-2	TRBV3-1	ASSHTYGYGYT
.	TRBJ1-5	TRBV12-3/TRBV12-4	ASSLEGLQPQH
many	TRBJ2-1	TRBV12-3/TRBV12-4	ASSPSYGGAYNEQF
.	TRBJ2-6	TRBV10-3	AISESKSPGPSDVLT
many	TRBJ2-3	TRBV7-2	ASSLGADTQY
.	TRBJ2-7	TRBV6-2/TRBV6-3	ASSYSTTGESYEQY
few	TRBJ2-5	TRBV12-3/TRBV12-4	ASTQGRVGGETQY
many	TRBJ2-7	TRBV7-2	ASSLDRVRREQY
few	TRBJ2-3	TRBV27	ASSPRPGLAGGTDTQY
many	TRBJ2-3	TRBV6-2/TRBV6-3	ASSWGLDTDTQY
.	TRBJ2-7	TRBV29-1	SVEGTGGSEQY
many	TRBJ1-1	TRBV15	ATSRDPGSGTEAF
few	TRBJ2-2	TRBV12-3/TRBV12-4	ASSFRGATAGELF
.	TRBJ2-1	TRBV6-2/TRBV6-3	ASRTTNYNEQF
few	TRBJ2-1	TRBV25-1	ASSEWGMGLAGGHSYNEQF
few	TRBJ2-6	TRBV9	ASSLYPSGANVLT
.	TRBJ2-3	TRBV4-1	ASSQDRGGADTQY
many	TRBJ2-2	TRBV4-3	ASSAFETGELF